This T cell receptor beta chain originates from a study of T-cell reconstitution after alpha-beta-depleted transplantation in children. Remarks on this clonotype: Its antigen is unknown.

General study points: Certain patients had high TCRbeta diversity at day 60, and it came from recipient T cells and thymic progenitors that survived. Reports say that about two months after transplant, the alpha-beta T cells came out of several hundred graft clones that had expanded. After one year, T-cell counts and TCRbeta diversity mostly came from new T cells.

V was pared by 5 bases and J by 3 bases, with 12 bases between. The CDR3 has 14 residues. Unique molecular identifiers were incorporated during preparation of the TCRbeta library. MiXCR was run by TCRdb on the PCR reads, yielding one entry per CDR3 protein. The profile shows hundreds of thousands of distinct CDR3 sequences, under 15% of them singletons. The receptor was derived from a girl aged 2 to 10 with congenital amegakaryocytic thrombocytopenia, due to receive a stem cell transplant. The specimen comprised PBMCs, sampled before TCRalphabeta/CD19-depleted stem cell transplant. This chain connects TRBV12-3 or TRBV12-4 to TRBJ2-3, with D maybe TRBD2 (6 bases). This CDR3 is CASSPRRGTDTQYF. The DNA of the CDR3 is TGTGCCAGCAGTCCCAGGAGGGGAACAGATACGCAGTATTTT.